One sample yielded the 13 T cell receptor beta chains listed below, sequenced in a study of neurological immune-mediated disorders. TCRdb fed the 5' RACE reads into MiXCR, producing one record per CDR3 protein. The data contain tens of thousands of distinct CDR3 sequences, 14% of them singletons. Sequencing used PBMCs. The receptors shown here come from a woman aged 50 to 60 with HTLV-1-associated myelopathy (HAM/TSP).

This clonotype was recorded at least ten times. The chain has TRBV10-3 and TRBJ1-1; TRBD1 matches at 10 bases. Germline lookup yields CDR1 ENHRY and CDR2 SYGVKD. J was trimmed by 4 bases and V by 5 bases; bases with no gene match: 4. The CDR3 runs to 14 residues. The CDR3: CAISRGQGITEAFF. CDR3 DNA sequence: TGTGCCATCAGTCGGGGACAGGGGATCACTGAAGCTTTCTTT.

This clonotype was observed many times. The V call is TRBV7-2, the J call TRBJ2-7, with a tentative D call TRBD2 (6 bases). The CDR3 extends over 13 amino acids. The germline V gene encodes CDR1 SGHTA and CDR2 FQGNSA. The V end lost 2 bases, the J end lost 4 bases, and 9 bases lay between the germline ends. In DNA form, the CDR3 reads TGTGCCAGCAGCTTATCCGGGGGATACGAGCAGTACTTC. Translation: CASSLSGGYEQYF.

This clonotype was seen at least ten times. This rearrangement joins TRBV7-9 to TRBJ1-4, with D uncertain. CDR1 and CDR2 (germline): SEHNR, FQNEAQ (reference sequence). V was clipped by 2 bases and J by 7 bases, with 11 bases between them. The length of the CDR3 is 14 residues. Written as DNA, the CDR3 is TGTGCCAGCAGCTTACCAGACACTTTTGAAAAACTGTTTTTT. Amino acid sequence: CASSLPDTFEKLFF. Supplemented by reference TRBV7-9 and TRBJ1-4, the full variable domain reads DTGVSQNPRHKITKRGQNVTFRCDPISEHNRLYWYRQTLGQGPEFLTYFQNEAQLEKSRLLSDRFSAERPKGSFSTLEIQRTEQGDSAMYLCASSLPDTFEKLFFGSGTQLSVL.

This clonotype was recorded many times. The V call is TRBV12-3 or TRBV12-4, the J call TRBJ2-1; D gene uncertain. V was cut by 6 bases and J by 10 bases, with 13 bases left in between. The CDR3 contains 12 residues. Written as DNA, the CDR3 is TGTGCCAGCAGGGCTTCCAAGGTGGAGCAGTTCTTC. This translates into CASRASKVEQFF.

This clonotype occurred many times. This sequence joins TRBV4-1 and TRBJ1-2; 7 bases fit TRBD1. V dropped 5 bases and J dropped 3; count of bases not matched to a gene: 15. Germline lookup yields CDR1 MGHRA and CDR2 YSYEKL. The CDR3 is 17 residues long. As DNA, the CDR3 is TGCGCCAGCAGCGCCCGGGACAGAGGTCACGGAGACTATGGCTACACCTTC. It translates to CASSARDRGHGDYGYTF.

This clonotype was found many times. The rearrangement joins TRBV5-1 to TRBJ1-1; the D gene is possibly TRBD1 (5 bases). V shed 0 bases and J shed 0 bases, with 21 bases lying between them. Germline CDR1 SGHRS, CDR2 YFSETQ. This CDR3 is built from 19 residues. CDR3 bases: TGCGCCAGCAGCTTGGCCATTGGGACCGGCAGATCCATGAACACTGAAGCTTTCTTT. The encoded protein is CASSLAIGTGRSMNTEAFF.

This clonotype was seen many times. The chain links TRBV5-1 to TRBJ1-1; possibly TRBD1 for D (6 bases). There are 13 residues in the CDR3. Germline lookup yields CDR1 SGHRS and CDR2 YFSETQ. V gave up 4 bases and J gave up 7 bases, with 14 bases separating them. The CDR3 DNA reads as TGCGCCAGCAGCAACAGGGTTGGGAATGAAGCTTTCTTT. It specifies CASSNRVGNEAFF.

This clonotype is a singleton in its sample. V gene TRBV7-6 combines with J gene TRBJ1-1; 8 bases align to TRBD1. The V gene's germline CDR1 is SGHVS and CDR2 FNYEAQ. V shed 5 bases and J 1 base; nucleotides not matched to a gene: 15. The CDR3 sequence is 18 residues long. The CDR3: CASSPRTGPNPGNTEAFF. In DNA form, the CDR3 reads TGTGCCAGCAGCCCGCGGACAGGGCCGAATCCGGGGAACACTGAAGCTTTCTTT.

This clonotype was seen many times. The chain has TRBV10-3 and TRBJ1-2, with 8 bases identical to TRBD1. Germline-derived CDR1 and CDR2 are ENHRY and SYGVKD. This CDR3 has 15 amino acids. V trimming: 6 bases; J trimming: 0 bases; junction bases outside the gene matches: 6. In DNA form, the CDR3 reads TGTGCCATCAGCCCCGGGACAGGCCCTAACTATGGCTACACCTTC. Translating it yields CAISPGTGPNYGYTF.

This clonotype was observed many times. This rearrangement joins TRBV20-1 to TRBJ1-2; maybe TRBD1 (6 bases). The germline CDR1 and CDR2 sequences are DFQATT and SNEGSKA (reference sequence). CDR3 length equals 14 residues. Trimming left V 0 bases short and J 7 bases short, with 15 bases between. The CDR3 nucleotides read TGCAGTGCTAGAGATCTTCCAGGGGTTTCTGGCTACACCTTC. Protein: CSARDLPGVSGYTF.

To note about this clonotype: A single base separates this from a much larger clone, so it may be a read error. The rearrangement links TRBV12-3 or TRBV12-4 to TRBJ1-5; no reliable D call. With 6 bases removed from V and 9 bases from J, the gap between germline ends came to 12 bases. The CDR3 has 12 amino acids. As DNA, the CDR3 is TGTGCCAGCAGCCATGATGCATCGCCCCAGCATTTT. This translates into CASSHDASPQHF.

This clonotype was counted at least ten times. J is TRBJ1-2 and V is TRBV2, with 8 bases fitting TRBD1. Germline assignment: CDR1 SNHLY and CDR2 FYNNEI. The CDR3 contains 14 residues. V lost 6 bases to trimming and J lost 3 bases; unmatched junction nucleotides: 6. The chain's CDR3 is CASRATGEDYGYTF. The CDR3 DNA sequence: TGTGCCAGCAGGGCGACAGGGGAGGACTATGGCTACACCTTC.

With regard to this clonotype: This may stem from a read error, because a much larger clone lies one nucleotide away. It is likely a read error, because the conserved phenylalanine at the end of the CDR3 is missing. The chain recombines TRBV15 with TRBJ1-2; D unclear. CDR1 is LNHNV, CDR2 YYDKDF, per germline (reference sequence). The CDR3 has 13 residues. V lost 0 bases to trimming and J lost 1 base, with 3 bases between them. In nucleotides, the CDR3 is TGTGCCACCAGCAGAGACAATAACTATGGCTACACCTTA. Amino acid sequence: CATSRDNNYGYTL.